This TCR beta chain derives from a study of CD8+CD57+ T cells in acquired aplastic anemia. Profiles of TCR beta VDJ and CDR3 were generated from a genomic DNA template. One entry per CDR3 protein results from TCRdb running MiXCR on the reads. The sample includes about 170,000 distinct CDR3 sequences, about 60% of them seen just once. The CDR3 contains 8 residues. With 5 bases removed from V and 13 bases from J, the gap between germline ends came to 8 bases. Germline V gene data show CDR1 as GTSNPN and CDR2 as SVGIG (reference sequence). Sequencing was done on a sample of sorted CD4+, CD8+, or CD8+CD57+ T cells (not recorded which) from PBMCs. The TCR sequence derives from a human donor in good health. This chain uses TRBV30 with TRBJ1-2; D is unclear. Written as DNA, the CDR3 is TGTGCCTGGTTTGTACGCACCTTC. Its translation: CAWFVRTF.